These T cell receptor beta chains were read from a single sample in a study of beta chain features in type 1 diabetes. Generated by immunoSEQ multiplex PCR, the TCRdb table keeps only in-frame clones and is missing some. The profile shows just over 450,000 clones, approximately 30% of them singletons. The sample was naive CD4+ T cells from blood. The receptors stem from a young man in good health. Both conserved end residues are part of each CDR3. A D gene is named only where the DNA matches it firmly. Expanded clones are given a class, and other clones once, few, many or no size at all.

J	size	length	D	V	DNA	CDR3
TRBJ2-6	-	18	TRBD1	TRBV18	TGTGCCAGCTCACCTATGGGACAGCTCAGCTCTGGGGCCAACGTCCTGACTTTC	CASSPMGQLSSGANVLTF
TRBJ2-7	few	14	TRBD1	TRBV4-3	TGCGCCAGCAGCCAAAGGACAGGGGCCTACGAGCAGTACTTC	CASSQRTGAYEQYF
TRBJ2-3	-	17	TRBD2	TRBV30	TGTGCCTGGAGTTCTAGCGGGAGGGCCCTCGGCCCAGATACGCAGTATTTT	CAWSSSGRALGPDTQYF
TRBJ2-1	-	17	TRBD2	TRBV9	TGTGCCAGCAGCGTAGAGCTAGCGGGAGGAGGTTACAATGAGCAGTTCTTC	CASSVELAGGGYNEQFF
TRBJ1-5	-	15	TRBD1	TRBV6-5	TGTGCCAGCAGTGGACAGGGCGCGGGCAATCAGCCCCAGCATTTT	CASSGQGAGNQPQHF
TRBJ2-5	once	17	TRBD2	TRBV4-2	TGTGCCAGCAGCCAAGTAACTCTCCCGGGACTAGAAGAGACCCAGTACTTC	CASSQVTLPGLEETQYF
TRBJ2-5	few	13	-	TRBV7-2	TGTGCCAGCAGCTTAGGGGAGGCAGAGACCCAGTACTTC	CASSLGEAETQYF
TRBJ2-2	-	13	TRBD1	TRBV29-1	TGCAGCGCGGACAGGGGGCGGACCGGGGAGCTGTTTTTT	CSADRGRTGELFF
TRBJ2-7	few	15	-	TRBV7-2	TGTGCCAGCAGCATAGCCGGGGGAACCTCCTACGAGCAGTACTTC	CASSIAGGTSYEQYF
TRBJ2-1	-	11	-	TRBV20-1	TGCAGTGCTAGGGGTGTTAATGAGCAGTTCTTC	CSARGVNEQFF
TRBJ1-2	once	15	TRBD1	TRBV25-1	TGTGCCAGCAGTGAAGGACAGGGCCCTAACTATGGCTACACCTTC	CASSEGQGPNYGYTF
TRBJ2-7	-	14	-	TRBV28	TGTGCCAGCAGACCTTCTGGATTCAGTTACGAGCAGTACTTC	CASRPSGFSYEQYF
TRBJ2-3	-	14	-	TRBV6-5	TGTGCCAGCAGTCTCGGGGGATCCACAGATACGCAGTATTTT	CASSLGGSTDTQYF
TRBJ2-6	-	17	-	TRBV28	TGTGCCAGCAGTTTATTCGGAACAGGGAGTGGGGCCAACGTCCTGACTTTC	CASSLFGTGSGANVLTF
TRBJ2-1	-	16	TRBD2	TRBV18	TGTGCCAGCTCACCACCAGTAGCGGGGACTTACAATGAGCAGTTCTTC	CASSPPVAGTYNEQFF
TRBJ2-5	few	14	TRBD1	TRBV30	TGTGCCTGGAGTGCGGACAGGTACCAAGAGACCCAGTACTTC	CAWSADRYQETQYF
TRBJ1-1	-	13	-	TRBV29-1	TGCAGCGTTGAGGGTTCCAGAGGCACTGAAGCTTTCTTT	CSVEGSRGTEAFF
TRBJ2-5	few	15	TRBD1	TRBV10-3	TGTGCCATCAGTGAGACGCAGGGGGCCCGGGAGACCCAGTACTTC	CAISETQGARETQYF
TRBJ2-3	few	16	-	TRBV4-3	TGCGCCAGCAGCCAAGGGGCTAGCGAACGACCAGATACGCAGTATTTT	CASSQGASERPDTQYF
TRBJ2-3	few	13	-	TRBV2	TGTGTCATAGGAGGGACTGGCCAGAGTACGCAGTATTTT	CVIGGTGQSTQYF
TRBJ2-5	few	14	-	TRBV9	TGTGCCAGCAGCGTAGGTCTCTCAGGGGAGACCCAGTACTTC	CASSVGLSGETQYF
TRBJ2-7	-	14	-	TRBV7-8	TGTGCCAGCAGCTTAAGGGACGAAGGCCACGAGCAGTACTTC	CASSLRDEGHEQYF
TRBJ1-2	once	12	-	TRBV6-1	TGTGCCAGCAGTGAAAAGAACTATGGCTACACCTTC	CASSEKNYGYTF
TRBJ1-1	-	15	-	TRBV4-2	TGTGCCAGCAGCCTAGGGCGGCAGATGAACACTGAAGCTTTCTTT	CASSLGRQMNTEAFF
TRBJ2-5	few	13	-	TRBV14	TGTGCCAGCAGCCAAGACCCGAACGGGAGCCAGTACTTC	CASSQDPNGSQYF
TRBJ2-5	-	13	-	TRBV29-1	TGCAGCGTCGGGGGGACAGACCAAGAGACCCAGTACTTC	CSVGGTDQETQYF
TRBJ1-2	-	12	-	TRBV5-4	TGTGCCAGCAGCTTGGACGGCTATGGCTACACCTTC	CASSLDGYGYTF
TRBJ2-2	-	13	-	TRBV7-6	TGTGCCAGCAGCTTACAGGGCGGCGGGGAGCTGTTTTTT	CASSLQGGGELFF
TRBJ2-7	-	15	TRBD2	TRBV4-2	TGTGCCAGCAGCCAACTAGCGGTGAGCTCCTACGAGCAGTACTTC	CASSQLAVSSYEQYF
TRBJ2-5	-	11	-	TRBV7-2	TGTGCCAGCAGCTGGTCCAAGACCCAGTACTTC	CASSWSKTQYF
TRBJ2-3	few	12	-	TRBV2	TGTGCCAGCAGTGATCTGCGGGATACGCAGTATTTT	CASSDLRDTQYF